Below are 24 T cell receptor beta chains sequenced from a single sample in a study of T cell repertoires in aging, cancer and after chemotherapy. Multiplex touch-down PCR with TRB-A/B primers amplified rearranged V-D-J TRB sequences. TCRdb analysed the multiplex PCR reads with MiXCR anew, one entry per CDR3 protein. The sample holds over 2,500 distinct CDR3 sequences, almost 60% seen once. Peripheral blood genomic DNA, not sorted cells or RNA, was the template. The sample consisted of blood. Receptor source: a human donor with a solid tumor.

The chain carries TRBV6-2 or TRBV6-3 and TRBJ2-1, with D perhaps being TRBD1 or TRBD2 (5 bases each). The CDR3 is 14 amino acids. Germline CDR1 reads MNHEY; CDR2 reads SVGEGT. The germline V and J ends were trimmed by 8 bases and 7 bases, with 18 bases remaining between them. In DNA form, the CDR3 reads TGTGCCAGCGGTCCTCGTCGGGGCATAAATGAGCAGTTCTTC. Protein: CASGPRRGINEQFF.

The J gene is TRBJ1-3, the V gene TRBV6-5; 7 nucleotides line up with TRBD1. V dropped 0 bases and J dropped 0; count of bases not matched to a gene: 8. Per germline, CDR1 MNHEY and CDR2 SVGAGI. CDR3 size: 18 residues. CDR3 loop: CASSYSGQHLFSGNTIYF. The CDR3 nucleotides read TGTGCCAGCAGTTACTCGGGACAGCACCTCTTCTCTGGAAACACCATATATTTT.

The V and J genes are TRBV20-1 and TRBJ2-3; 10 nucleotides agree with TRBD1. With V trimmed by 6 bases and J by 1 base, 7 bases remained unmatched. Germline assignment: CDR1 DFQATT and CDR2 SNEGSKA (reference sequence). This CDR3 spans 15 amino acids. The CDR3 sequence: CSAEVGTGGTDTQYF. DNA for the CDR3: TGCAGTGCCGAGGTGGGGACAGGGGGCACAGATACGCAGTATTTT.

The CDR3 spells CSALRPGSSYEQYF. The CDR3 DNA reads TGCAGTGCCCTTAGGCCAGGGAGCTCTTACGAGCAGTACTTC. This sequence joins TRBV20-1 and TRBJ2-7, with D tentatively TRBD1 or TRBD2 (5 bases each). The V and J ends lost 6 bases and 4 bases respectively, with 19 bases between them. Per the germline V gene, CDR1 is DFQATT and CDR2 is SNEGSKA (reference sequence). The CDR3 is made up of 14 amino acids.

This chain links TRBV24-1 with TRBJ1-1; D is possibly TRBD1 (5 bases). V gave up 8 bases and J gave up 1 base, with 16 bases separating them. The CDR3 sequence is 15 residues long. Per the germline V gene, CDR1 is KGHDR and CDR2 is SFDVKD. DNA of the CDR3: TGTGCCACCATCACCACTGGGCAGGGGAACACTGAAGCTTTCTTT. It is translated as CATITTGQGNTEAFF.

The chain couples TRBV19 to TRBJ2-1; 11 bases align to TRBD2. In germline, CDR1 is LNHDA, CDR2 SQIVND (reference sequence). CDR3 length: 13 residues. The trim removed 4 bases at V and 12 bases at J, leaving 5 bases unmatched. DNA for the CDR3: TGTGCCAGTAGTAAGGGACTAGCGGATTGGCAGTTCTTC. Its protein product is CASSKGLADWQFF.

This rearrangement joins TRBV5-5 to TRBJ2-7; possibly TRBD1 or TRBD2 for D (6 bases each). Germline V lookup: CDR1 SGHKS, CDR2 YYEKEE (reference sequence). There are 14 residues in the CDR3. V gave up 0 bases and J gave up 6 bases, with 13 bases separating them. CDR3 nucleotide sequence: TGTGCCAGCAGCTTGGGGGGGGCAACCCCCGAGCAGTACTTC. Translated, it gives CASSLGGATPEQYF.

In the case of this clonotype: The junction departs from germline at one end; a sequencing error may be responsible. The chain employs TRBV5-1 and TRBJ1-1; no firm D call. CDR3 size: 14 residues. CDR1 is SGHRS, CDR2 YFSETQ, per germline. CDR3 amino acids: CASSLADQYTEAFF. DNA of the CDR3: TGTGCTAGCAGCTTGGCCGATCAGTACACTGAAGCTTTCTTT.

This clonotype was observed a handful of times. V gene TRBV20-1 combines with J gene TRBJ2-2; weak D call: TRBD1 (6 bases). Germline assignment: CDR1 DFQATT and CDR2 SNEGSKA (reference sequence). CDR3 length: 14 residues. V was cut by 7 bases and J by 0 bases, with 12 bases left in between. The chain's CDR3 is CSVRTVANTGELFF. The CDR3 DNA reads as TGCAGTGTAAGGACAGTTGCGAACACCGGGGAGCTGTTTTTT.

The chain joins TRBV6-5 to TRBJ2-3, with a tentative D call TRBD1 (6 bases). This CDR3 comprises 16 residues. Germline loops: CDR1 MNHEY, CDR2 SVGAGI. The ends were cut back, 6 bases at V and 1 base at J, with 17 bases in the middle. CDR3 sequence (DNA): TGTGCCAGCAGCTCCAGGCAGGGGCGAGGCACAGATACGCAGTATTTT. This encodes CASSSRQGRGTDTQYF.

The chain joins TRBV18 to TRBJ2-3; D not certain. V was cut by 2 bases and J by 0 bases, with 9 bases left in between. The CDR3 has 15 amino acids. Germline CDR1 KGHSH, CDR2 LQKENI. The CDR3 DNA sequence: TGTGCCAGCTCACCAAGCGCAGGAAGCACAGATACGCAGTATTTT. Protein: CASSPSAGSTDTQYF.

This clonotype came up a few times. The chain is built from TRBV20-1 and TRBJ2-7, with D tentatively TRBD2 (5 bases). The V end was cut by 5 bases, the J end by 5 bases, with 16 bases between. The CDR3 consists of 13 residues. Germline CDR1 DFQATT, CDR2 SNEGSKA (reference sequence). The CDR3 nucleotides are TGCAGTGCTCCCCGGCGGGCTCTCGACGAGCAGTACTTC. Translating it yields CSAPRRALDEQYF.

This clonotype was picked up a small number of times. The chain employs TRBV7-2 and TRBJ1-3; no clear D. The germline V and J ends were trimmed by 4 bases and 2 bases, with 9 bases remaining between them. The germline V gene has CDR1 SGHTA and CDR2 FQGNSA. The CDR3 sequence is 14 residues long. This CDR3 is CASSSRGPGNTIYF. The DNA of the CDR3 is TGTGCCAGCAGCTCCCGCGGTCCTGGAAACACCATATATTTT. Together with reference TRBV7-2 and TRBJ1-3, the CDR3 gives the full variable domain: GAGVSQSPSNKVTEKGKDVELRCDPISGHTALYWYRQSLGQGLEFLIYFQGNSAPDKSGLPSDRFSAERTGGSVSTLTIQRTQQEDSAVYLCASSSRGPGNTIYFGEGSWLTVV.

CDR3 region: CASSLEGREYSNQPQHF. CDR3 coding DNA: TGTGCCAGCAGCTTAGAAGGGAGGGAGTATAGCAATCAGCCCCAGCATTTT. V gene TRBV7-9 combines with J gene TRBJ1-5; D ambiguous. V shed 1 base and J shed 0 bases, with 13 bases lying between them. The CDR3 extends over 17 amino acids. The germline gives CDR1 SEHNR, CDR2 FQNEAQ (reference sequence).

This clonotype was found a few times. As DNA, the CDR3 is TGTGCCATAACCTTGGGACCGATTAACTATGGCTACACCTTC. Translating it yields CAITLGPINYGYTF. The genes are TRBV6-2 or TRBV6-3 and TRBJ1-2; a possible D gene is TRBD1 (5 bases). Germline values: CDR1 MNHEY, CDR2 SVGEGT. The CDR3 is 14 residues long. Trimming removed 10 bases from V and 1 base from J, with 16 bases in between.

The genes are TRBV27 and TRBJ2-1; D perhaps matches TRBD1 (5 bases). CDR1 MNHEY and CDR2 SMNVEV come from the germline V gene (reference sequence). The CDR3 has 16 residues. The V end was cut by 1 base, the J end by 0 bases, with 10 bases between. The CDR3 sequence: CASSLYAGLSYNEQFF. CDR3 sequence (DNA): TGTGCCAGCAGTTTATATGCAGGGCTCTCCTACAATGAGCAGTTCTTC.

This clonotype was seen more than once but under ten times. The V gene is TRBV6-5, the J gene TRBJ2-7; possible D gene TRBD2, 5 bases. Trimming stripped 2 bases from V and 1 base from J, with 24 bases between. The CDR3 loop spans 19 amino acids. Germline loops: CDR1 MNHEY, CDR2 SVGAGI. The CDR3 loop is CASSYAGVGRKKISYEQYF. CDR3 nucleotides: TGTGCCAGCAGTTACGCCGGGGTAGGACGGAAAAAAATTTCCTACGAGCAGTACTTC.

This chain connects TRBV6-5 to TRBJ2-1; D gene uncertain. Trimming cost V 6 bases and J 0 bases, with 9 bases left between them. CDR1 is MNHEY and CDR2 is SVGAGI in the germline V gene. The CDR3 spans 14 residues. This chain's CDR3 is CASRRESSYNEQFF. Written as DNA, the CDR3 is TGTGCCAGCAGAAGAGAAAGCTCCTACAATGAGCAGTTCTTC.

The chain recombines TRBV19 with TRBJ2-7; possibly TRBD1 for D (5 bases). The V end was cut by 4 bases, the J end by 0 bases, with 10 bases between. Germline CDR1 LNHDA, CDR2 SQIVND (reference sequence). CDR3 size: 14 residues. The CDR3 bases are TGTGCCAGTAGTACAAGGGGTTTCTCCTACGAGCAGTACTTC. This sequence encodes CASSTRGFSYEQYF.

This clonotype was observed a handful of times. V gene TRBV12-3 or TRBV12-4 combines with J gene TRBJ2-1; 13 bases line up with TRBD2. The CDR3 is made up of 15 amino acids. V was pared by 6 bases and J by 8 bases, with 7 bases of the junction left unmatched. Written as DNA, the CDR3 is TGTGCCAGCAGCAACGGACTAGCGGGAGTCTATGAGCAGTTCTTC. Residues: CASSNGLAGVYEQFF.

V gene TRBV12-3 or TRBV12-4 combines with J gene TRBJ2-5; 7 nucleotides align to TRBD1. With V trimmed by 5 bases and J by 0 bases, 6 bases remained unmatched. This CDR3 is built from 15 residues. CDR3 nucleotide sequence: TGTGCCAGCAGTGTAACGACAGGGCACCAAGAGACCCAGTACTTC. Protein sequence: CASSVTTGHQETQYF.

The chain uses TRBV29-1 and TRBJ1-2; 9 bases align to TRBD1. Germline CDR1 SQVTM, CDR2 ANQGSEA. The CDR3 extends over 13 amino acids. With 7 bases clipped from V and 7 bases from J, the junction kept 10 bases outside the gene matches. DNA of the CDR3: TGCAGCGCCCACTTAACAGGGGGCTCTGGCTACACCTTC. Amino acid sequence: CSAHLTGGSGYTF.

The gene calls are TRBV7-2 and TRBJ1-1; the D is unclear. The CDR3 totals 13 residues. Trimming pared 5 bases from V and 3 bases from J, leaving 10 bases between. In germline, CDR1 is SGHTA, CDR2 FQGNSA. The CDR3 sequence: CASSPHLDTEAFF. CDR3 bases: TGTGCCAGCAGCCCTCACTTGGACACTGAAGCTTTCTTT.

In this sample, this clonotype turned up once. This chain connects TRBV9 to TRBJ2-3; 8 bases agree with TRBD2. J lost 6 bases, V lost 0 bases, and 6 bases had no gene match. CDR3 length: 15 amino acids. Germline V gives CDR1 SGDLS, CDR2 YYNGEE. The CDR3 is CASSVASGGADTQYF. The CDR3 nucleotides read TGTGCCAGCAGCGTAGCCAGCGGGGGAGCGGATACGCAGTATTTT.